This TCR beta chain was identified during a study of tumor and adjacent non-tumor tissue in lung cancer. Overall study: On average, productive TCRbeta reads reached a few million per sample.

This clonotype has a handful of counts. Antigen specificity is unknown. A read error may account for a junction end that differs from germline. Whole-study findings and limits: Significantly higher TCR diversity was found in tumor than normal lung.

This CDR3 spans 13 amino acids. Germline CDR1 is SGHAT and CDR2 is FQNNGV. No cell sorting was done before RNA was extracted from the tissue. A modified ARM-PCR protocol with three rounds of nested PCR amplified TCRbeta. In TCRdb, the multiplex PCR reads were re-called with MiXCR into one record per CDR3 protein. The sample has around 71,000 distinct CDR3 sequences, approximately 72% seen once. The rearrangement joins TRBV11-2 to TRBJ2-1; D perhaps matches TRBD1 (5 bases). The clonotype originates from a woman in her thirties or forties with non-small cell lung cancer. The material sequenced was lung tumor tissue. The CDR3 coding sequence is TGTGCCAACAGCCTGGACATGGATAATGAGCAGTTCTTC. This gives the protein CANSLDMDNEQFF.